The sequence of this T cell receptor (beta chain) was determined in a study of blood T cell repertoires in COVID-19. Study overall: Sources were T cells, B-cell-depleted T cells, or PBMCs; the material itself was cDNA or gDNA.

CDR3 length: 14 amino acids. Germline V gene lookup returns CDR1 LGHDT and CDR2 YNNKEL (reference sequence). With 4 bases clipped from V and 3 bases from J, the junction kept 3 bases outside the gene matches. Profiled with immunoSEQ multiplex PCR; TCRdb holds only in-frame clones, not every one. In the table there are a few hundred thousand clones, 80% to 90% of which are singletons. The sequence was collected from a woman aged 45-65 years with COVID-19, enrolled during active disease. Input material: peripheral blood. The rearrangement uses TRBV3-1 (or the pseudogene TRBV3-2) and TRBJ1-5; 7 bases fit TRBD1. This chain's CDR3 is CASSLGQVNQPQHF. The CDR3 coding sequence is TGTGCCAGCAGCCTTGGACAGGTCAATCAGCCCCAGCATTTT.